The entry that follows covers one T cell receptor beta chain sequence. The antigen is undetermined. This may stem from a read error, because a much larger clone lies one nucleotide away. For TCR beta, libraries came from iRepertoire HTBI primers and Arm-PCR of CDR3 regions. Source study methods: Analysis of the samples identified under 80 TRBV and roughly 13 TRBJ segments. TCRdb independently ran MiXCR on the multiplex PCR reads; one entry per CDR3 protein. The authors' filters were not applied to this entry. The sample holds about 460,000 distinct CDR3 sequences; 20% to 25% are singletons and the top ten take approximately 14%. Time point described: persistent/refractory GD, antithyroid drugs over 5 years with positive TRAb. Extracted RNA from PBMCs served as the source of the TCR library. Germline V gives CDR1 MNHEY, CDR2 SVGEGT. This CDR3 contains 12 residues. The V end lost 2 bases, the J end lost 4 bases, and 6 bases lay between the germline ends.

This entry comes from a study of regulatory T cells in long-lasting Graves disease. Study findings and constraints: Patients with persistent Graves' had lower TCR diversity than newly diagnosed patients.

This TCR was recovered from a female donor with Graves disease. This chain uses TRBV6-2 or TRBV6-3 with TRBJ2-7; no clear D. The sequencing used peripheral blood mononuclear cells (PBMCs), collected when the disease was refractory, from a patient treated with antithyroid drugs. CDR3 residues: CASSYGKYEQYF. The CDR3 DNA follows: TGTGCCAGCAGTTACGGCAAATACGAGCAGTACTTC.